These 26 T cell receptor beta chains came from one sample sequenced in a study of blood T cell repertoires in COVID-19. Profiling relied on immunoSEQ multiplex PCR, and the TCRdb table lists in-frame clones only, not all of them. The sample shows approximately 130,000 clones, just under 85% of them seen only once. Sequenced input: peripheral blood. Every receptor here comes from a human donor in a cohort sampled during active COVID-19.

The rearrangement joins TRBV18 to TRBJ2-7, with D possibly TRBD1 on 6 matching bases. Germline loops: CDR1 KGHSH, CDR2 LQKENI. The germline V and J ends were trimmed by 5 bases and 0 bases, with 14 bases remaining between them. There are 15 residues in the CDR3. The CDR3 sequence: CASSTGQRNSYEQYF. Here the CDR3 DNA reads TGTGCCAGCTCAACAGGACAGCGAAACTCCTACGAGCAGTACTTC.

Notes on this clone: An end of the junction differs from the germline gene, which may be a read error. CDR3 protein: CASSSPGLAKTGELFF. The CDR3 DNA is TGTGCCAGTAGTAGCCCGGGACTAGCGAAAACCGGGGAGCTGTTTTTT. The chain couples TRBV19 to TRBJ2-2; 10 positions match TRBD2. Germline lookup yields CDR1 LNHDA and CDR2 SQIVND (reference sequence). This CDR3 contains 16 residues.

The chain employs TRBV5-6 and TRBJ1-1; TRBD1 is a possible D gene (6 bases). CDR1 SGHDT and CDR2 YYEEEE come from the germline V gene. With 2 bases removed from V and 3 bases from J, the gap between germline ends came to 8 bases. The CDR3 extends over 13 amino acids. The CDR3 loop is CASSFAGDTEAFF. The CDR3 DNA sequence: TGTGCCAGCAGCTTTGCAGGGGACACTGAAGCTTTCTTT.

The gene calls are TRBV5-4 and TRBJ1-1, with D hard to call. The germline V gene has CDR1 SGHNT and CDR2 YYREEE (reference sequence). Trimming removed 4 bases at V and 6 bases at J, with 16 bases between. The CDR3 spans 14 residues. This CDR3 reads CASSGGGNGAEAFF. The CDR3 coding sequence is TGTGCCAGCAGCGGAGGAGGGAATGGGGCTGAAGCTTTCTTT. Based on the CDR3 plus reference TRBV5-4 and TRBJ1-1, the full variable domain is ETGVTQSPTHLIKTRGQQVTLRCSSQSGHNTVSWYQQALGQGPQFIFQYYREEENGRGNFPPRFSGLQFPNYSSELNVNALELDDSALYLCASSGGGNGAEAFFGQGTRLTVV.

This clone was detected once. The rearrangement links TRBV3-1 (or the pseudogene TRBV3-2) to TRBJ1-5; possible D gene TRBD1, 5 bases. The V end was cut by 2 bases, the J end by 6 bases, with 8 bases between. Germline V gene lookup returns CDR1 LGHDT and CDR2 YNNKEL (reference sequence). This CDR3 region has 13 residues. CDR3 amino acids: CASSQTGGQPQHF. CDR3 in DNA: TGTGCCAGCAGCCAAACGGGGGGTCAGCCCCAGCATTTT.

The V call is TRBV7-8, the J call TRBJ1-1, with D unclear. The V gene lost 1 base and the J gene lost 1 base, with 7 bases spanning the gap. The CDR3 spans 14 residues. Germline V gene data show CDR1 as SGHVS and CDR2 as FQNEAQ. This CDR3 is CASSLEFGNTEAFF. In DNA, the CDR3 is TGTGCCAGCAGCTTAGAGTTCGGGAACACTGAAGCTTTCTTT.

This chain's CDR3 is CASSLGTAADTQYF. DNA of the CDR3: TGTGCCAGCAGCTTGGGGACAGCGGCAGATACGCAGTATTTT. This chain joins TRBV5-4 and TRBJ2-3; the D gene is possibly TRBD1 (6 bases). CDR3 length equals 14 residues. The germline CDR1 and CDR2 sequences are SGHNT and YYREEE (reference sequence). Trimming stripped 0 bases from V and 4 bases from J, with 9 bases between.

This sequence joins TRBV23-1 and TRBJ1-6; D gene unclear. TRBV23-1 is an ORF, and what it does is uncertain. CDR3 length: 13 residues. Trimming removed 7 bases from V and 9 bases from J, with 13 bases in between. Written as DNA, the CDR3 is TGCGCCAGCATCCCGTTGAAACTTTCACCCCTCCACTTT. This encodes CASIPLKLSPLHF.

The chain carries TRBV14 and TRBJ1-6, with TRBD1 matching 8 bases. Germline V gene sequence: CDR1 SGHDN, CDR2 FVKESK. The CDR3 length is 15 residues. Trimming removed 5 bases from V and 9 bases from J; junction bases left unmatched: 9. The CDR3 sequence is CASSYLRTGISPLHF. CDR3 in DNA: TGTGCCAGCAGCTATTTAAGGACAGGGATTTCACCCCTCCACTTT.

This rearrangement joins TRBV5-1 to TRBJ1-1; 8 nucleotides line up with TRBD1. J was trimmed by 1 base and V by 3 bases; bases with no gene match: 5. The CDR3 runs to 15 residues. Germline CDR1 is SGHRS and CDR2 is YFSETQ. DNA of the CDR3: TGCGCCAGCAGCTCCCCGACAGGGGCGAACACTGAAGCTTTCTTT. Its translation: CASSSPTGANTEAFF.

The chain combines TRBV5-4 with TRBJ2-3; D not certain. The CDR3 covers 13 residues. Germline V gene data show CDR1 as SGHNT and CDR2 as YYREEE (reference sequence). V lost 4 bases to trimming and J lost 4 bases, with 10 bases between them. The CDR3: CASSGTSADTQYF. CDR3 DNA: TGTGCCAGCAGCGGCACCAGCGCAGATACGCAGTATTTT.

V gene TRBV4-1 combines with J gene TRBJ2-3; D unclear. With 2 bases removed from V and 4 bases from J, the gap between germline ends came to 28 bases. Germline V CDR1 and CDR2: MGHRA, YSYEKL. CDR3 length: 20 amino acids. The CDR3 is CASSQLMPLARGVLPDTQYF. CDR3 DNA: TGCGCCAGCAGCCAACTTATGCCCCTCGCCCGAGGCGTCCTTCCAGATACGCAGTATTTT.

CDR3 sequence reads: CASSPQTGPNGYTF. Here the CDR3 DNA reads TGCGCCAGCAGCCCACAGACAGGGCCCAATGGCTACACCTTC. The chain carries TRBV5-1 and TRBJ1-2; 7 nucleotides agree with TRBD1. The junction had 9 bases not matched to a gene; V was cut back by 4 bases and J by 6 bases. Per germline, CDR1 SGHRS and CDR2 YFSETQ. The length of the CDR3 is 14 residues.

This rearrangement joins TRBV30 to TRBJ2-7; the D gene is possibly TRBD1 (5 bases). This CDR3 contains 16 residues. The V end lost 0 bases, the J end lost 0 bases, and 15 bases lay between the germline ends. CDR1 GTSNPN and CDR2 SVGIG come from the germline V gene (reference sequence). CDR3: CAWSVRRQGFSYEQYF. DNA of the CDR3: TGTGCCTGGAGTGTAAGGCGGCAGGGATTCTCCTACGAGCAGTACTTC.

V usage is TRBV20-1 and J usage is TRBJ1-2; D may be TRBD1 (5 bases). This CDR3 comprises 13 residues. The V end was cut by 3 bases, the J end by 6 bases, with 14 bases between. The germline CDR1 and CDR2 sequences are DFQATT and SNEGSKA (reference sequence). CDR3 protein: CSASKGKIDGYTF. The CDR3, as DNA: TGCAGTGCTAGTAAGGGGAAAATCGATGGCTACACCTTC.

The chain combines TRBV7-3 with TRBJ2-7, with a possible D match to TRBD2 (5 bases). CDR1 SGHTA and CDR2 FQGTGA come from the germline V gene. This CDR3 comprises 14 residues. Trimming stripped 5 bases from V and 5 bases from J, with 16 bases between. The CDR3 bases are TGTGCCAGCAGCCCCTCGGGGTCTATCCACGAGCAGTACTTC. It yields the protein CASSPSGSIHEQYF.

The rearrangement uses TRBV2 and TRBJ1-2; D is uncertain. CDR1 SNHLY and CDR2 FYNNEI come from the germline V gene. The CDR3 sequence is 14 residues long. V was trimmed by 1 base and J by 7 bases, leaving 13 bases between them. The CDR3 region is CASSEDRVISGYTF. CDR3 bases: TGTGCCAGCAGTGAAGATCGGGTTATCTCTGGCTACACCTTC.

The chain recombines TRBV5-1 with TRBJ2-5; TRBD2 aligns across 8 bases. Trimming removed 4 bases from V and 2 bases from J; junction bases left unmatched: 7. CDR3 size: 15 residues. CDR1 and CDR2 (germline): SGHRS, YFSETQ. The CDR3 DNA follows: TGCGCCAGCAGCGCCTTAGCGGGGAGGCAAGAGACCCAGTACTTC. This sequence encodes CASSALAGRQETQYF.

This clone showed up many times. In nucleotides, the CDR3 is TGCGCCAGCAGCTCAAGACAGGGGGGTCCCTACGAGCAGTACTTC. As protein: CASSSRQGGPYEQYF. The chain recombines TRBV5-1 with TRBJ2-7; 9 nucleotides line up with TRBD1. The CDR3 is 15 residues long. In germline, CDR1 is SGHRS, CDR2 YFSETQ. Losses at the gene ends were 3 bases for V and 2 bases for J; bases not matched to a gene: 6.

This clone has at least ten counts. The chain couples TRBV6-6 to TRBJ1-2, with TRBD1 identical over 7 bases. From germline, CDR1 is MNHNY and CDR2 SVGAGI (reference sequence). Trimming at V came to 7 bases and at J to 2 bases, leaving 7 bases not matched to a gene. This CDR3 is 14 amino acids long. The CDR3 loop is CASTLLTGNYGYTF. The CDR3 DNA follows: TGTGCCAGCACCCTCCTGACAGGGAACTATGGCTACACCTTC.

The genes are TRBV11-3 and TRBJ1-5; D not certain. The CDR3 loop spans 18 amino acids. The ends were cut back, 5 bases at V and 3 bases at J, with 23 bases in the middle. The germline gives CDR1 SGHNT, CDR2 YENEEA. The CDR3 region is CASSPVIRRRRVNQPQHF. The CDR3 DNA is TGTGCCAGCAGCCCGGTTATAAGGCGGCGGAGGGTCAATCAGCCCCAGCATTTT.

The V and J genes are TRBV19 and TRBJ2-3, with D perhaps matching TRBD1 (6 bases). The length of the CDR3 is 15 residues. The V end lost 5 bases, the J end lost 2 bases, and 14 bases lay between the germline ends. The germline gives CDR1 LNHDA, CDR2 SQIVND (reference sequence). CDR3 in DNA: TGTGCCAGTAGTCCCGGACAGACCAACACAGATACGCAGTATTTT. It yields the protein CASSPGQTNTDTQYF.

The CDR3 here is CASSESTASTDTQYF. The CDR3 coding sequence is TGCGCCAGCAGTGAGTCGACTGCCAGCACAGATACGCAGTATTTT. The chain employs TRBV10-1 and TRBJ2-3, with unresolved D. The CDR3 spans 15 residues. V lost 0 bases and J 0 bases, leaving 7 bases between the germline ends. Germline CDR1 is WNHNN and CDR2 is SYGVQD (reference sequence).

J is TRBJ2-7 and V is TRBV6-5, with 8 positions matching TRBD1. Germline trimming cut 8 bases from V and 1 base from J; bases unmatched to any gene: 4. The CDR3 runs to 13 residues. Germline V gives CDR1 MNHEY, CDR2 SVGAGI. The CDR3 region is CASSRDRSYEQYF. The CDR3 DNA reads TGTGCCAGCTCTCGGGACAGGTCCTACGAGCAGTACTTC.

The chain carries TRBV4-1 and TRBJ2-3, with 10 bases matching TRBD2. The CDR3 sequence is 18 residues long. From germline, CDR1 is MGHRA and CDR2 YSYEKL. The junction had 7 bases not matched to a gene; V was cut back by 1 base and J by 0 bases. CDR3 sequence: CASSQALLAGLSTDTQYF. CDR3 nucleotides: TGCGCCAGCAGCCAAGCCCTACTAGCGGGGCTAAGCACAGATACGCAGTATTTT.

The CDR3 DNA is TGTGCCAGCAGCCTCCGGGACAGGGGGTTAGGTACAGATACGCAGTATTTT. It specifies CASSLRDRGLGTDTQYF. V and J are TRBV7-3 and TRBJ2-3, with 11 bases fitting TRBD1. The CDR3 is made up of 17 amino acids. V shed 5 bases, J shed 3 bases, and the junction held 10 bases outside the gene matches. Germline V CDR1 and CDR2: SGHTA, FQGTGA.